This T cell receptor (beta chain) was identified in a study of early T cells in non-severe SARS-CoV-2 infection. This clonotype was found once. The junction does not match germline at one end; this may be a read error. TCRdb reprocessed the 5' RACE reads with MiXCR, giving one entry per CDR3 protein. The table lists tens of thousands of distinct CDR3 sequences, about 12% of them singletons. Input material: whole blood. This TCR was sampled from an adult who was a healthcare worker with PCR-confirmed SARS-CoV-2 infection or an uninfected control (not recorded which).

CDR3 coding DNA: TGTGCCAGCGTCCGGCCGAGCTCCTACGTGCAGTACTTC. Its translation is CASVRPSSYVQYF. The chain combines TRBV7-9 with TRBJ2-7; unclear D gene. The CDR3 covers 13 residues. Germline V gene lookup returns CDR1 SEHNR and CDR2 FQNEAQ (reference sequence).